These 26 T cell receptor beta chains share one sample of origin, sequenced in a study of T-cell memory formation after mild COVID-19. TCRdb recomputed calls from the 5' RACE reads with MiXCR, one row per CDR3 protein. The sample shows 290,000 or so distinct CDR3 sequences, roughly a fifth of them seen only once. The sequencing input was PBMCs or a T cell subset sorted from them (not recorded which). The receptors shown here come from a man younger than 35 who had mild COVID-19 (a few samples of this study predate the infection). Cell type and time point are not known.

This clonotype was counted only a few times. The chain employs TRBV12-3 or TRBV12-4 and TRBJ1-5, with a weak D call TRBD1 (6 bases). Trimming cost V 8 bases and J 4 bases, with 9 bases left between them. The CDR3 extends over 12 amino acids. The CDR3 sequence: CASGGDNQPQHF. CDR3 nucleotide sequence: TGTGCCAGCGGGGGCGATAATCAGCCCCAGCATTTT.

CDR3 nucleotide sequence: TGCGCCAGCAGCCAAGATTGGTCTCTCCCCTACAATGAGCAGTTCTTC. This translates into CASSQDWSLPYNEQFF. This chain links TRBV4-1 with TRBJ2-1; unclear D gene. Germline values: CDR1 MGHRA, CDR2 YSYEKL. V was clipped by 0 bases and J by 2 bases, with 11 bases between them. The CDR3 sequence is 16 residues long.

The rearrangement uses TRBV5-1 and TRBJ2-2; 8 nucleotides line up with TRBD1. Germline assignment: CDR1 SGHRS and CDR2 YFSETQ. Losses at the gene ends were 3 bases for V and 7 bases for J; bases not matched to a gene: 2. The CDR3 loop spans 13 amino acids. The CDR3 region is CASSSRGLGELFF. The CDR3 region has the DNA TGCGCCAGCAGCTCCAGGGGGCTCGGGGAGCTGTTTTTT.

This clonotype has a handful of counts. The chain recombines TRBV18 with TRBJ1-2, with a weak D call TRBD1 (6 bases). The germline V gene has CDR1 KGHSH and CDR2 LQKENI. The CDR3 extends over 13 amino acids. V was cut by 3 bases and J by 6 bases, with 11 bases left in between. CDR3 in DNA: TGTGCCAGCTCACCGGGGGGGCTTGATGGCTACACCTTC. It encodes CASSPGGLDGYTF.

The V gene is TRBV29-1, the J gene TRBJ1-1, with 7 positions matching TRBD1. Trimming cost V 5 bases and J 0 bases; bases outside gene matches: 3. Germline V CDR1 and CDR2: SQVTM, ANQGSEA. The CDR3 spans 13 residues. Here the CDR3 reads CSVTGVVNTEAFF. CDR3 nucleotide sequence: TGCAGCGTTACAGGGGTGGTGAACACTGAAGCTTTCTTT.

This clonotype was recorded a few times. V and J are TRBV6-2 or TRBV6-3 and TRBJ1-5, with TRBD1 identical over 12 bases. The V segment lost 0 bases and the J segment 7 bases; nucleotides outside the gene matches: 13. The CDR3 is 19 residues long. CDR1 and CDR2 from the germline V gene are MNHEY and SVGEGT. CDR3 sequence (DNA): TGTGCCAGCAGTTACTCGGTGGGACAGGGGGCGGTCTGGTGGCAGCCCCAGCATTTT. Its protein is CASSYSVGQGAVWWQPQHF.

This chain links TRBV20-1 with TRBJ2-3; D is perhaps TRBD2 (5 bases). This CDR3 is 11 amino acids long. The ends were cut back, 6 bases at V and 5 bases at J, with 9 bases in the middle. Germline V gene lookup returns CDR1 DFQATT and CDR2 SNEGSKA (reference sequence). The CDR3 nucleotides read TGCAGTGCCCTAACTAGAGATACGCAGTATTTT. Its protein is CSALTRDTQYF.

This clonotype appeared a few times. This rearrangement joins TRBV18 to TRBJ1-3; D call uncertain. This CDR3 comprises 14 residues. V dropped 3 bases and J dropped 2 bases, with 8 bases sitting between them. The germline V gene encodes CDR1 KGHSH and CDR2 LQKENI. The DNA for the CDR3 is TGTGCCAGCTCACCTGATGTGGCTGGAAACACCATATATTTT. Its translation is CASSPDVAGNTIYF.

This clonotype was counted many times. This chain uses TRBV5-1 with TRBJ1-4; TRBD1 might be the D (6 bases). This CDR3 is 21 amino acids long. V dropped 4 bases and J dropped 0 bases, with 28 bases sitting between them. CDR1 and CDR2 from the germline V gene are SGHRS and YFSETQ. CDR3 coding DNA: TGCGCCAGCAGCCCCGGGCGGAGGGGGGCCCTAGCCAACGCAACTAATGAAAAACTGTTTTTT. Amino acid sequence: CASSPGRRGALANATNEKLFF. Complete variable domain (other parts from reference TRBV5-1 and TRBJ1-4): KAGVTQTPRYLIKTRGQQVTLSCSPISGHRSVSWYQQTPGQGLQFLFEYFSETQRNKGNFPGRFSGRQFSNSRSEMNVSTLELGDSALYLCASSPGRRGALANATNEKLFFGSGTQLSVL.

The chain is built from TRBV5-1 and TRBJ1-1, with a possible D match to TRBD1 (5 bases). The CDR3 is made up of 13 amino acids. V was shortened by 6 bases and J by 6 bases, with 15 bases between the two germline ends. Germline loops: CDR1 SGHRS, CDR2 YFSETQ. This chain's CDR3 is CASTSGGMPEAFF. The DNA for the CDR3 is TGCGCCAGCACCTCGGGGGGGATGCCTGAAGCTTTCTTT.

A few counts support this clonotype. The chain couples TRBV4-2 to TRBJ1-3, with TRBD1 as a possible D gene (6 bases). This CDR3 contains 17 residues. Trimming left V 0 bases short and J 0 bases short, with 12 bases between. The germline V gene has CDR1 LGHNA and CDR2 YNFKEQ. CDR3 region: CASSQDGGTSSGNTIYF. CDR3 nucleotides: TGTGCCAGCAGCCAAGATGGGGGCACCAGCTCTGGAAACACCATATATTTT.

CDR3 DNA: TGTGCCAGCAGCTTAAGCGGTGGTACTTCCTCTGGGGCCAACGTCCTGACTTTC. Translation: CASSLSGGTSSGANVLTF. The V gene is TRBV7-8, the J gene TRBJ2-6; D perhaps matches TRBD2 (5 bases). Germline V gene sequence: CDR1 SGHVS, CDR2 FQNEAQ. There are 18 residues in the CDR3. V was trimmed by 2 bases and J by 0 bases, leaving 14 bases between them.

The genes are TRBV30 and TRBJ1-3; the D gene is possibly TRBD1 (5 bases). The ends were cut back, 5 bases at V and 2 bases at J, with 10 bases in the middle. The germline gives CDR1 GTSNPN, CDR2 SVGIG (reference sequence). The CDR3 is 13 amino acids. The CDR3 protein is CAWRSGTGNTIYF. The CDR3 DNA reads TGTGCCTGGCGCTCAGGGACTGGAAACACCATATATTTT.

This clonotype was counted between two and nine times. The CDR3 here is CSARDRRGGGDNEQFF. Written as DNA, the CDR3 is TGCAGTGCTAGAGATAGGCGAGGGGGAGGCGACAATGAGCAGTTCTTC. V gene TRBV20-1 combines with J gene TRBJ2-1, with D perhaps being TRBD1 or TRBD2 (6 bases each). Germline assignment: CDR1 DFQATT and CDR2 SNEGSKA (reference sequence). The V end was cut by 0 bases, the J end by 5 bases, with 17 bases between. The CDR3 spans 16 residues.

This clonotype was picked up a small number of times. The gene calls are TRBV5-1 and TRBJ2-6, with D possibly being TRBD2 (5 bases). Germline CDR1 reads SGHRS; CDR2 reads YFSETQ. Trimming took off 8 bases at V and 0 bases at J, with 21 bases between the two ends. CDR3 length equals 18 residues. The CDR3 sequence is CASGRVYRSPSGANVLTF. CDR3 DNA sequence: TGCGCCAGTGGGCGGGTTTACAGATCACCCTCTGGGGCCAACGTCCTGACTTTC.

J is TRBJ2-3 and V is TRBV11-2, with TRBD2 matching over 11 bases. Germline V gives CDR1 SGHAT, CDR2 FQNNGV. V was clipped by 2 bases and J by 0 bases; unmatched bases: 4. The CDR3 is 17 amino acids. CDR3 bases: TGTGCCAGCAGCTTACATCTAGCGGGGGGAAGCACAGATACGCAGTATTTT. This codes for CASSLHLAGGSTDTQYF.

The chain carries TRBV7-2 and TRBJ2-7; the D is unclear. V gave up 3 bases and J gave up 2 bases, with 8 bases separating them. This CDR3 region has 13 residues. Germline CDR1 is SGHTA and CDR2 is FQGNSA. The CDR3 here is CASSFPGPYEQYF. CDR3 coding DNA: TGTGCCAGCAGCTTTCCGGGTCCCTACGAGCAGTACTTC.

This clonotype was counted a few times. This chain joins TRBV23-1 and TRBJ2-5; 12 bases fit TRBD2. TRBV23-1 is an ORF; its function is uncertain. This CDR3 is built from 17 residues. Trimming at V came to 4 bases and at J to 2 bases, leaving 8 bases not matched to a gene. The CDR3 nucleotides read TGCGCCAGCAGTCGCCCCCCGGGACTAGCGGGTCAAGAGACCCAGTACTTC. Encoded protein: CASSRPPGLAGQETQYF.

There are a few counts of this clonotype. The J gene is TRBJ1-5, the V gene TRBV5-1; D perhaps matches TRBD1 (6 bases). The length of the CDR3 is 15 residues. V gave up 4 bases and J gave up 5 bases, with 16 bases separating them. CDR1 and CDR2 from the germline V gene are SGHRS and YFSETQ. The CDR3 loop is CASSETGREDQPQHF. CDR3 nucleotides: TGCGCCAGCAGCGAAACAGGGCGTGAAGATCAGCCCCAGCATTTT.

The chain combines TRBV27 with TRBJ1-6; D perhaps matches TRBD1 (5 bases). Trimming shortened V by 0 bases and J by 6 bases, and 6 bases separated the two germline ends. The germline gives CDR1 MNHEY, CDR2 SMNVEV (reference sequence). The CDR3 length is 14 residues. The CDR3 DNA reads as TGTGCCAGCAGTTTATCGCAGGGTAATTCACCCCTCCACTTT. Protein: CASSLSQGNSPLHF.

This chain uses TRBV18 with TRBJ2-3; D gene ambiguous. This CDR3 is 14 amino acids long. Trimming took 2 bases from V and 9 from J, leaving 15 bases between them. CDR1 is KGHSH, CDR2 LQKENI, per germline. The CDR3 protein is CASSPDGTTNTQYF. The CDR3 DNA reads TGTGCCAGCTCACCAGATGGAACGACCAACACGCAGTATTTT.

The chain uses TRBV7-2 and TRBJ2-3; maybe TRBD2 (6 bases). Trimming removed 5 bases at V and 3 bases at J, with 9 bases between. From germline, CDR1 is SGHTA and CDR2 FQGNSA. CDR3 size: 13 residues. The CDR3 is CASSHGGTDTQYF. The CDR3 DNA sequence: TGTGCCAGCAGCCACGGGGGAACAGATACGCAGTATTTT.

This rearrangement joins TRBV5-5 to TRBJ1-1, with 8 bases identical to TRBD1. The CDR3 is 14 amino acids. J lost 4 bases, V lost 0 bases, and 2 bases had no gene match. Germline V CDR1 and CDR2: SGHKS, YYEKEE (reference sequence). CDR3 nucleotide sequence: TGTGCCAGCAGCTTGGGACAGGGGATCACTGAAGCTTTCTTT. Amino acids: CASSLGQGITEAFF. Using reference TRBV5-5 and TRBJ1-1 for the parts outside the CDR3, the full variable domain is DAGVTQSPTHLIKTRGQQVTLRCSPISGHKSVSWYQQVLGQGPQFIFQYYEKEERGRGNFPDRFSARQFPNYSSELNVNALLLGDSALYLCASSLGQGITEAFFGQGTRLTVV.

The chain carries TRBV5-1 and TRBJ2-3; TRBD1 matches 9 bases. The CDR3 runs to 16 residues. V gave up 0 bases and J gave up 2 bases; unmatched junction bases: 4. In germline, CDR1 is SGHRS, CDR2 YFSETQ. CDR3 bases: TGCGCCAGCAGCTTGGGAGGGACAGGGATCACAGATACGCAGTATTTT. This encodes CASSLGGTGITDTQYF.

The rearrangement links TRBV10-3 to TRBJ1-6; D unclear. Germline lookup yields CDR1 ENHRY and CDR2 SYGVKD. Trimming cost V 2 bases and J 9 bases, with 11 bases left between them. This CDR3 is built from 14 residues. Written as DNA, the CDR3 is TGTGCCATCAGTGAGCTGGTGCATGGTTCACCCCTCCACTTT. Translating gives CAISELVHGSPLHF.

This clonotype was counted a few times. The genes are TRBV28 and TRBJ2-1; D possibly corresponds to TRBD1 (6 bases). The ends were cut back, 4 bases at V and 9 bases at J, with 19 bases in the middle. The CDR3 sequence is 15 residues long. Germline-derived CDR1 and CDR2 are MDHEN and SYDVKM. CDR3 sequence reads: CASSSQGGPGGEQFF. CDR3 in DNA: TGTGCCAGCAGTTCACAAGGGGGACCGGGCGGTGAGCAGTTCTTC. Complete variable domain (other parts from reference TRBV28 and TRBJ2-1): DVKVTQSSRYLVKRTGEKVFLECVQDMDHENMFWYRQDPGLGLRLIYFSYDVKMKEKGDIPEGYSVSREKKERFSLILESASTNQTSMYLCASSSQGGPGGEQFFGPGTRLTVL.